The 22 T cell receptor beta chains below all came from one sample that was sequenced in a study of T cells in Graves' hyperthyroidism and ophthalmopathy. Amplification of TCR beta CDR3 regions was performed using RNA transcripts as template. The primer set for the first-round RT-PCR of the TCR CDR3 was HTBI. Each CDR3 protein is one row after TCRdb ran MiXCR on the multiplex PCR reads. The sample holds about 380,000 distinct CDR3 sequences, roughly 14% seen once. The sequencing input was blood. The receptors originated from a woman aged 25 to 39 with Graves' ophthalmopathy.

This clonotype was seen many times. This rearrangement joins TRBV30 to TRBJ2-4; no definite D call. The CDR3 is 13 amino acids. Germline V gene data show CDR1 as GTSNPN and CDR2 as SVGIG (reference sequence). V shed 0 bases and J shed 3 bases, with 6 bases lying between them. The CDR3 DNA reads TGTGCCTGGAGTGTTGGCGGCAAAAACATTCAGTACTTC. This sequence encodes CAWSVGGKNIQYF. The full variable domain, completed using reference TRBV30 and TRBJ2-4, is SQTIHQWPATLVQPVGSPLSLECTVEGTSNPNLYWYRQAAGRGLQLLFYSVGIGQISSEVPQNLSASRPQDRQFILSSKKLLLSDSGFYLCAWSVGGKNIQYFGAGTRLSVL.

This clonotype came up many times. This chain links TRBV20-1 with TRBJ2-2; a possible D gene is TRBD2 (5 bases). The V gene lost 0 bases and the J gene lost 0 bases, with 8 bases spanning the gap. This CDR3 comprises 15 residues. Germline CDR1 reads DFQATT; CDR2 reads SNEGSKA (reference sequence). As DNA, the CDR3 is TGCAGTGCTAGAGATGCGGGCCCGAACACCGGGGAGCTGTTTTTT. As protein: CSARDAGPNTGELFF.

This clonotype showed up many times. This sequence joins TRBV3-1 and TRBJ2-7, with TRBD2 matching 9 bases. The J segment lost 2 bases and the V segment lost 5 bases, leaving 7 bases of the junction unmatched. The germline gives CDR1 LGHDT, CDR2 YNNKEL (reference sequence). The CDR3 has 15 amino acids. CDR3 region: CASSVAGVIPYEQYF. In DNA form, the CDR3 reads TGTGCCAGCAGCGTAGCGGGGGTTATACCCTACGAGCAGTACTTC.

The chain couples TRBV9 to TRBJ2-7; D is perhaps TRBD2 (5 bases). CDR3 length: 14 amino acids. The germline gives CDR1 SGDLS, CDR2 YYNGEE. V shed 4 bases and J shed 4 bases, with 15 bases lying between them. CDR3: CASSLGLGEYEQYF. The CDR3 DNA reads as TGTGCCAGCAGCCTAGGACTTGGGGAGTACGAGCAGTACTTC.

This clonotype was counted only a few times. V and J are TRBV7-8 and TRBJ1-2, with D perhaps TRBD1 (5 bases). The V gene's germline CDR1 is SGHVS and CDR2 FQNEAQ. Trimming took 3 bases from V and 7 from J, leaving 12 bases between them. The CDR3 has 13 amino acids. In DNA, the CDR3 is TGTGCCAGCAGCTTGGGACCGGAAACTGGCTACACCTTC. It codes for CASSLGPETGYTF.

This clonotype was detected ten times or more. This chain connects TRBV6-5 to TRBJ1-6, with unresolved D. V lost 0 bases and J 4 bases, leaving 16 bases between the germline ends. The CDR3 is 18 residues long. Germline lookup yields CDR1 MNHEY and CDR2 SVGAGI. The CDR3 sequence is CASSYSETATGYNSPLHF. In nucleotides, the CDR3 is TGTGCCAGCAGTTACTCCGAGACGGCCACGGGGTATAATTCACCCCTCCACTTT.

Ten or more counts support this clonotype. This chain links TRBV11-2 with TRBJ2-3; 7 bases are a match to TRBD2. CDR3 size: 16 residues. V lost 4 bases, J lost 4 bases, and 11 bases stayed unmatched. Germline-derived CDR1 and CDR2 are SGHAT and FQNNGV. The CDR3 loop reads CASSSFSGLAADTQYF. The CDR3, as DNA: TGTGCCAGCAGCTCGTTCTCCGGGCTAGCGGCAGATACGCAGTATTTT.

This clonotype was seen at least ten times. The J gene is TRBJ2-5, the V gene TRBV28; D unresolved. The CDR3 runs 13 residues. V was cut by 3 bases and J by 5 bases, with 10 bases left in between. The V gene's germline CDR1 is MDHEN and CDR2 SYDVKM. Here the CDR3 reads CASSFTLWETQYF. The CDR3 DNA is TGTGCCAGCAGTTTTACTCTCTGGGAGACCCAGTACTTC. The full variable domain, with the rest looked up from reference TRBV28 and TRBJ2-5, is DVKVTQSSRYLVKRTGEKVFLECVQDMDHENMFWYRQDPGLGLRLIYFSYDVKMKEKGDIPEGYSVSREKKERFSLILESASTNQTSMYLCASSFTLWETQYFGPGTRLLVL.

This clonotype was recorded at least ten times. Relative to the germline gene, one junction end is altered; a read error may explain this. The chain carries TRBV5-1 and TRBJ2-7, with D perhaps TRBD2 (6 bases). The CDR3 sequence is 13 residues long. The germline V gene encodes CDR1 SGHRS and CDR2 YFSETQ. CDR3 protein: CASRLAGSYEQYF. In nucleotides, the CDR3 is TGCGCCAGCAGATTGGCGGGGTCCTACGAGCAGTACTTC.

The sample holds a few counts of this clonotype. V is TRBV9 and J is TRBJ2-7; 8 nucleotides agree with TRBD1. This CDR3 is 14 amino acids long. Germline loops: CDR1 SGDLS, CDR2 YYNGEE. V was clipped by 1 base and J by 5 bases; unmatched bases: 5. CDR3 protein: CASSVRTGSNEQYF. The CDR3 coding sequence is TGTGCCAGCAGCGTAAGGACAGGGTCCAACGAGCAGTACTTC.

This clonotype was detected ten times or more. J is TRBJ1-1 and V is TRBV11-2; 7 bases map to TRBD1. Germline V CDR1 and CDR2: SGHAT, FQNNGV. J was trimmed by 1 base and V by 5 bases; bases with no gene match: 4. The CDR3 totals 14 residues. CDR3 protein: CASSPDRENTEAFF. DNA of the CDR3: TGTGCCAGCAGCCCCGACAGGGAGAACACTGAAGCTTTCTTT.

This clonotype was recorded at least ten times. The chain joins TRBV6-1 to TRBJ1-1, with D possibly TRBD1 on 6 matching bases. The CDR3 runs to 14 residues. V gave up 5 bases and J gave up 4 bases, with 14 bases separating them. In germline, CDR1 is MNHNS, CDR2 SASEGT. CDR3 sequence: CASSSGVGVTEAFF. CDR3 coding DNA: TGTGCCAGCAGTTCAGGGGTGGGAGTCACTGAAGCTTTCTTT.

There are a few counts of this clonotype. The chain is built from TRBV15 and TRBJ2-3; possibly TRBD1 for D (6 bases). The CDR3 is made up of 16 amino acids. Trimming left V 4 bases short and J 2 bases short, with 16 bases between. Looked up from germline, CDR1 is LNHNV and CDR2 is YYDKDF (reference sequence). For the CDR3, the DNA is TGTGCCACCAGCACCGCTCTAGTGGGGGCCACAGATACGCAGTATTTT. Protein: CATSTALVGATDTQYF.

Notes on this clonotype: Relative to the germline gene, one junction end is altered; a read error may explain this. The V gene is TRBV20-1, the J gene TRBJ2-3, with 12 bases identical to TRBD2. The CDR3 covers 18 residues. Per germline, CDR1 DFQATT and CDR2 SNEGSKA (reference sequence). The CDR3 region is CSARSFRLAGVRTDTQYF. Here the CDR3 DNA reads TGCAGTGCTAGATCTTTCCGACTAGCGGGGGTCCGCACGGATACGCAGTATTTT.

CDR3 in DNA: TGTGCCAGCATTGAGCGGGGGGGCCAGGAGACCCAGTACTTC. It yields the protein CASIERGGQETQYF. The V call is TRBV2, the J call TRBJ2-5; 10 positions agree with TRBD2. This CDR3 has 14 residues. V lost 7 bases and J lost 5; bases outside the gene matches: 7. Germline V lookup: CDR1 SNHLY, CDR2 FYNNEI.

Concerning this clonotype itself: It may be a read error: a sequence one base away is much more abundant. V and J are TRBV16 and TRBJ1-4, with D uncertain. V was trimmed by 3 bases and J by 5 bases, leaving 16 bases between them. The CDR3 covers 16 residues. Germline values: CDR1 KGHSY, CDR2 FQNENV. The CDR3 DNA reads TGTGCCAGCAGCCACCCGGAGCCGCCGGGGAATGAAAAACTGTTTTTT. Translating it yields CASSHPEPPGNEKLFF.

The CDR3: CASAGTADAYNSPLHF. The CDR3 DNA is TGTGCCAGCGCCGGGACAGCCGATGCTTATAATTCACCCCTCCACTTT. The V gene is TRBV7-2, the J gene TRBJ1-6, with 7 bases aligning to TRBD1. The germline CDR1 and CDR2 sequences are SGHTA and FQGNSA. The CDR3 sequence is 16 residues long. The V segment lost 8 bases and the J segment 4 bases; nucleotides outside the gene matches: 11.

The table lists this clonotype with many counts. The V gene is TRBV28, the J gene TRBJ1-2; no definite D call. The germline V gene has CDR1 MDHEN and CDR2 SYDVKM. The CDR3 runs to 16 residues. The V end was cut by 1 base, the J end by 8 bases, with 20 bases between. DNA for the CDR3: TGTGCCAGCAGTTTATACCCTTTGAGGATAGCGGGAGGCTACACCTTC. It is translated as CASSLYPLRIAGGYTF.

Comment on this clonotype: A clone one base away is much larger, so this may be a read error. The V gene is TRBV6-4, the J gene TRBJ1-2, with D unresolved. V lost 6 bases, J lost 10 bases, and 15 bases lay in between. Germline values: CDR1 MRHNA, CDR2 SNTAGT. This CDR3 has 12 residues. The CDR3 reads CASSLRKTDYTF. The CDR3 bases are TGTGCCAGCAGCCTACGAAAGACGGACTACACCTTC.

This clonotype was found many times. The rearrangement uses TRBV28 and TRBJ2-7; 7 bases align to TRBD1. The ends lost 6 bases at V and 6 bases at J; junction bases unmatched: 8. The CDR3 covers 13 residues. The germline CDR1 and CDR2 sequences are MDHEN and SYDVKM. CDR3 sequence (DNA): TGTGCCAGCAGCCCTCTGACAGGGCGCGAGCAGTACTTC. It is translated as CASSPLTGREQYF.

This clonotype has ten or more counts. This rearrangement joins TRBV3-1 to TRBJ2-1; 7 nucleotides agree with TRBD2. Germline CDR1 and CDR2: LGHDT and YNNKEL (reference sequence). The CDR3 length is 15 residues. The V gene end was trimmed by 4 bases and the J gene end by 0 bases; junction bases not matched to a gene: 3. CDR3 bases: TGTGCCAGCAGCCCTCGACTAGCCTCCTACAATGAGCAGTTCTTC. Translating it yields CASSPRLASYNEQFF.

This clonotype was seen repeatedly, ten times or more. The V call is TRBV28, the J call TRBJ2-7; 11 bases align to TRBD1. The CDR3 runs to 15 residues. Germline CDR1 is MDHEN and CDR2 is SYDVKM. Unmatched junction bases numbered 3, after V lost 2 bases and J lost 3 bases. CDR3 bases: TGTGCCAGCAGTTTACTAGGGACAGGGGGCTACGAGCAGTACTTC. It specifies CASSLLGTGGYEQYF.